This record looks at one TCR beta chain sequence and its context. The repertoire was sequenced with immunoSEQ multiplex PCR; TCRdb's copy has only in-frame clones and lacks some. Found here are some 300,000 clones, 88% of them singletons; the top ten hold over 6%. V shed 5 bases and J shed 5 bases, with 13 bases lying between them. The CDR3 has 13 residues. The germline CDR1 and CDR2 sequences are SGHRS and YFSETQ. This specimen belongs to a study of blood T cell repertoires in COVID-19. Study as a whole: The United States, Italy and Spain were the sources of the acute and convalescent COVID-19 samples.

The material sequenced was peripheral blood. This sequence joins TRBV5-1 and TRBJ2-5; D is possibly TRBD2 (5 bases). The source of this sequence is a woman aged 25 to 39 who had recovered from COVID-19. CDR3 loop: CASSNEGTETQYF. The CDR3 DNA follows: TGCGCCAGCAGTAATGAGGGCACGGAGACCCAGTACTTC. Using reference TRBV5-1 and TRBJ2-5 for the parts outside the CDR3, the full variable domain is KAGVTQTPRYLIKTRGQQVTLSCSPISGHRSVSWYQQTPGQGLQFLFEYFSETQRNKGNFPGRFSGRQFSNSRSEMNVSTLELGDSALYLCASSNEGTETQYFGPGTRLLVL.